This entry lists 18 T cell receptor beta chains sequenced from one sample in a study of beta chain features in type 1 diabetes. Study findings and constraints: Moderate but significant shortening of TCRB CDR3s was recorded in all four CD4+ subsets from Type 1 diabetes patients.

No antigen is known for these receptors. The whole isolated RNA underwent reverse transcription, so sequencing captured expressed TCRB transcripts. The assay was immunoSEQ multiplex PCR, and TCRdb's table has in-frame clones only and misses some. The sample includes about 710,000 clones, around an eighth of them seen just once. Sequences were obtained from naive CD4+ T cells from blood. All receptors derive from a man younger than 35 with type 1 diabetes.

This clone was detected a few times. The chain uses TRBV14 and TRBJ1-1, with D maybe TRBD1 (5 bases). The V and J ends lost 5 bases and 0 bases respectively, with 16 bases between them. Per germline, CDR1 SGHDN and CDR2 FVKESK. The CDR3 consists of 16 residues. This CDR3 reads CASSSFKTDLNTEAFF. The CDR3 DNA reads TGTGCCAGCAGCTCGTTCAAGACAGACTTGAACACTGAAGCTTTCTTT. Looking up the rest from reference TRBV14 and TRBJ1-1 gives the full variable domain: EAGVTQFPSHSVIEKGQTVTLRCDPISGHDNLYWYRRVMGKEIKFLLHFVKESKQDESGMPNNRFLAERTGGTYSTLKVQPAELEDSGVYFCASSSFKTDLNTEAFFGQGTRLTVV.

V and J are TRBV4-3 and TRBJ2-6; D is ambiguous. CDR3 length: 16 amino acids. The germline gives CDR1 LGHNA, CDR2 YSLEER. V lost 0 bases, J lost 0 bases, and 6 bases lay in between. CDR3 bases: TGCGCCAGCAGCCAAGATCCGAACTCTGGGGCCAACGTCCTGACTTTC. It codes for CASSQDPNSGANVLTF.

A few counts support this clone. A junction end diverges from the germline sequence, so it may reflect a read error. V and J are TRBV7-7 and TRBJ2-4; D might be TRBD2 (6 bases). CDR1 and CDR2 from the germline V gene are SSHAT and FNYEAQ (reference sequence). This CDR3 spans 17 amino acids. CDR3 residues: CASSSSPSVLAKNIQYF. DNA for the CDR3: TGTGCTAGCAGCTCGTCCCCTAGCGTTTTAGCCAAAAACATTCAGTACTTC. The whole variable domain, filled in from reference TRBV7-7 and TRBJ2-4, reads GAGVSQSPRYKVTKRGQDVTLRCDPISSHATLYWYQQALGQGPEFLTYFNYEAQPDKSGLPSDRFSAERPEGSISTLTIQRTEQRDSAMYRCASSSSPSVLAKNIQYFGAGTRLSVL.

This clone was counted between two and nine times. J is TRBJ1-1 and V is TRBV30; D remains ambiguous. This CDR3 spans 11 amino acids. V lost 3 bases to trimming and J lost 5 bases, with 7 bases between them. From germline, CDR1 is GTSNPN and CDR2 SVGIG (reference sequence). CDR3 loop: CAWRTRTEAFF. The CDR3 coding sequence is TGTGCCTGGAGGACTCGGACTGAAGCTTTCTTT.

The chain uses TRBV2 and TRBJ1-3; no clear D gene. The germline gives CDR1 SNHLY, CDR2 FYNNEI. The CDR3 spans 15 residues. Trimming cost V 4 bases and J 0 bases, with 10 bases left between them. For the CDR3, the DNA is TGTGCCAGCAGTGGCAATCGTTACTCTGGAAACACCATATATTTT. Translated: CASSGNRYSGNTIYF. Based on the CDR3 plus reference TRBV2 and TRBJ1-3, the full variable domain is EPEVTQTPSHQVTQMGQEVILRCVPISNHLYFYWYRQILGQKVEFLVSFYNNEISEKSEIFDDQFSVERPDGSNFTLKIRSTKLEDSAMYFCASSGNRYSGNTIYFGEGSWLTVV.

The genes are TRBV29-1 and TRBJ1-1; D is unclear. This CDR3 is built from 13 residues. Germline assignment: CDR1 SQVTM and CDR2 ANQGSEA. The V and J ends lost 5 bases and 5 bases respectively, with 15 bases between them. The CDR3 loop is CSVSSLGGTEAFF. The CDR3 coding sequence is TGCAGCGTTTCTTCCTTGGGTGGGACTGAAGCTTTCTTT. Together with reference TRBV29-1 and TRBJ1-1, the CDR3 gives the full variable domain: SAVISQKPSRDICQRGTSLTIQCQVDSQVTMMFWYRQQPGQSLTLIATANQGSEATYESGFVIDKFPISRPNLTFSTLTVSNMSPEDSSIYLCSVSSLGGTEAFFGQGTRLTVV.

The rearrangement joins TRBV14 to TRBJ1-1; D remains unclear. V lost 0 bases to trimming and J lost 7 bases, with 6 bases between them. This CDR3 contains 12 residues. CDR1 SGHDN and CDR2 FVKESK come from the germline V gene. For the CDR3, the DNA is TGTGCCAGCAGCCAAGAGACTAGTGAAGCTTTCTTT. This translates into CASSQETSEAFF.

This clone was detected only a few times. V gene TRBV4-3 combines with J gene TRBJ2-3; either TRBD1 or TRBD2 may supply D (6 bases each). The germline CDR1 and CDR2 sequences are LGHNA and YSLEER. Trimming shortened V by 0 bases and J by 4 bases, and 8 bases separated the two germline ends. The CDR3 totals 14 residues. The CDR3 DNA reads TGCGCCAGCAGCCAAGATAGGGGGGCAGATACGCAGTATTTT. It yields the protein CASSQDRGADTQYF.

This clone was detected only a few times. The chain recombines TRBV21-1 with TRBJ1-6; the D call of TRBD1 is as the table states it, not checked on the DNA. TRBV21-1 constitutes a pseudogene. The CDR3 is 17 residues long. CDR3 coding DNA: TGTGCCAGATTTAACCCAATTATCGGGACAGGGGAATCACCCCTCCACTTT. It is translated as CARFNPIIGTGESPLHF.

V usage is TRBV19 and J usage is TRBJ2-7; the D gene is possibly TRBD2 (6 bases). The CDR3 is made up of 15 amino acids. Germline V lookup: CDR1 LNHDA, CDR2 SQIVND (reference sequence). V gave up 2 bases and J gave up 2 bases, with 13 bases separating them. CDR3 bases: TGTGCCAGTAGTATACTGGGAGGCACAACCTACGAGCAGTACTTC. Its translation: CASSILGGTTYEQYF.

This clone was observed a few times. The CDR3 loop reads CASTPGLLTDYGYTF. In DNA, the CDR3 is TGTGCCAGCACCCCGGGACTGTTGACTGACTATGGCTACACCTTC. The chain links TRBV5-6 to TRBJ1-2; D perhaps matches TRBD1 (5 bases). V gave up 6 bases and J gave up 3 bases, with 18 bases separating them. The CDR3 covers 15 residues. The germline gives CDR1 SGHDT, CDR2 YYEEEE.

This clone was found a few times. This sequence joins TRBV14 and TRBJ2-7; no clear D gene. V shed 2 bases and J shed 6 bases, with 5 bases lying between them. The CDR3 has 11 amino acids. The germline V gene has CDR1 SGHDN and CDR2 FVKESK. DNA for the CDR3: TGTGCCAGCAGCCAACGTACCGAGCAGTACTTC. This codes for CASSQRTEQYF.

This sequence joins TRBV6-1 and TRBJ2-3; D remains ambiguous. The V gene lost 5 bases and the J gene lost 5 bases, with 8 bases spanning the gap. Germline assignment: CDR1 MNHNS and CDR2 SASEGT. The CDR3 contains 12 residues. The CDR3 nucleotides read TGTGCCAGCAGTACCGACCGAGATACGCAGTATTTT. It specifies CASSTDRDTQYF.

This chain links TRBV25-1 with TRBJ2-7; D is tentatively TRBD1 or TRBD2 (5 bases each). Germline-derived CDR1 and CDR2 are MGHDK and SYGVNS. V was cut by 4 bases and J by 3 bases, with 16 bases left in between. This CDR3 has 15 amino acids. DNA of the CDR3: TGTGCCAGCAGTGCGACCGGGGACCCGATCTACGAGCAGTACTTC. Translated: CASSATGDPIYEQYF.

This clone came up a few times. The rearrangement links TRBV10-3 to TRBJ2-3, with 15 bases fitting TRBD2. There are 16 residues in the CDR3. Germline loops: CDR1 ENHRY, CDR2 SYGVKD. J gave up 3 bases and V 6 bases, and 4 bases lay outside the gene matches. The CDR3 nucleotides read TGTGCCATCAGCGCAGGGACTAGCGGGGGGACAGATACGCAGTATTTT. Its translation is CAISAGTSGGTDTQYF.

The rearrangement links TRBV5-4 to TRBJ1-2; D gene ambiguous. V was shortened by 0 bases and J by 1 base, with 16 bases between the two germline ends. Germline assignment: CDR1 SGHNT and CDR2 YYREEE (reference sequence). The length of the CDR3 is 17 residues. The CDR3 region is CASSLELAATSNYGYTF. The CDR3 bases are TGTGCCAGCAGCTTGGAGCTGGCTGCCACGAGTAACTATGGCTACACCTTC.

The CDR3 loop is CASSPGAGGGQPQHF. CDR3 bases: TGTGCCAGCAGCCCCGGGGCCGGAGGGGGACAGCCCCAGCATTTT. The chain has TRBV5-4 and TRBJ1-5; a possible D gene is TRBD1 (6 bases). From germline, CDR1 is SGHNT and CDR2 YYREEE (reference sequence). CDR3 length: 15 amino acids. V was shortened by 4 bases and J by 7 bases, with 18 bases between the two germline ends.

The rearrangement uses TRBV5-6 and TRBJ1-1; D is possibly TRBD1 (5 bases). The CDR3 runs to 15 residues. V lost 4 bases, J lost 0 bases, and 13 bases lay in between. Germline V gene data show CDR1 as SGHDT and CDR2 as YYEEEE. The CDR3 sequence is CASSAPGWMNTEAFF. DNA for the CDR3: TGTGCCAGCAGCGCGCCAGGGTGGATGAACACTGAAGCTTTCTTT.